Below are 7 T cell receptor beta chains sequenced from a single sample in a study of T cells in women clearing cervical HPV infection. Generated by immunoSEQ multiplex PCR, the TCRdb table keeps only in-frame clones and is missing some. This table holds some 20,000 clones. The sequencing input was blood buffy coat. Receptors were obtained from a woman aged 18 to 75 with a cervical HPV16 infection that either progressed to CIN3+ or cleared (not recorded which).

CDR3 DNA, as far as it was read: TGTGCCAGCACCCCAGAGCAGGGAAATGAG. The encoded protein is CASTPEQGNE. The full CDR3 reads CASTPEQGNEQFF. The chain couples TRBV2 to TRBJ2-1; weak D call: TRBD1 (5 bases). The observed sequence ends 3 residues before the CDR3 terminus, with the missing tail filled in from the germline J gene. The germline gives CDR1 SNHLY, CDR2 FYNNEI. CDR3 size: 13 residues. Trimming took off 7 bases at V and 7 bases at J, with 14 bases between the two ends.

A word on this clone: The read ends 3 residues before the CDR3 terminus; that terminus is restored from the germline J gene. This rearrangement joins TRBV12-3 or TRBV12-4 to TRBJ2-3; TRBD1 aligns across 8 bases. CDR3 length: 16 amino acids. CDR3: CASSLVGQGQQETQYF. CDR3 DNA (partial): TGTGCCAGCAGTTTAGTCGGACAGGGACAGCAAGAGACG.

On this clone: Read coverage stops 3 residues before the CDR3 terminus; the germline J gene supplies the remainder. V gene TRBV6-4 combines with J gene TRBJ2-3, with 13 bases lining up with TRBD2. The J segment lost 4 bases and the V segment lost 5 bases, leaving 3 bases of the junction unmatched. CDR1 and CDR2 (germline): MRHNA, SNTAGT. The CDR3 loop spans 15 amino acids. The CDR3 bases that were read are TGTGCCAGCAGTACTAGCGGGGGGGCGTCAGATACG. It specifies CASSTSGGASDT. The CDR3 in full is CASSTSGGASDTQYF.

In the case of this clone: Sequencing ends 3 residues short of the CDR3 end; the germline J gene provides the rest. This chain joins TRBV5-4 and TRBJ2-5, with 8 bases fitting TRBD2. Looked up from germline, CDR1 is SGHNT and CDR2 is YYREEE (reference sequence). V gave up 3 bases and J gave up 5 bases; unmatched junction bases: 9. This CDR3 comprises 15 residues. CDR3: CASSSGLGRGETQYF. Partial CDR3 DNA: TGTGCCAGCAGCTCGGGACTAGGTCGAGGTGAGACC.

As to this clone: The CDR3 end lies 3 residues beyond the end of the read and is filled in from the germline J gene. V is TRBV18 and J is TRBJ1-1; possible D gene TRBD1, 5 bases. V was shortened by 6 bases and J by 1 base, with 9 bases between the two germline ends. Germline V gene sequence: CDR1 KGHSH, CDR2 LQKENI. This CDR3 spans 13 amino acids. The CDR3 is CASSPTGNTEAFF. Partial CDR3 DNA: TGTGCCAGCTCCCCAACAGGGAACACTGAA.

With respect to this clone: The read ends 3 residues early relative to the CDR3; the germline J gene fills the gap. The chain has TRBV6-2 or TRBV6-3 and TRBJ2-1, with TRBD2 matching over 9 bases. In germline, CDR1 is MNHEY, CDR2 SVGEGT. Trimming cost V 2 bases and J 3 bases; bases outside gene matches: 8. The CDR3 totals 17 residues. CDR3 DNA (partial): TGTGCCAGCAGTTACCCAGCGGGACTAGCAGTCTACAATGAG. Protein product: CASSYPAGLAVYNE. The CDR3 as a whole reads CASSYPAGLAVYNEQFF.

This clone counts as medium-sized by frequency. The CDR3 is cut off 3 residues early in the read; its end comes from the germline J gene. The V call is TRBV7-2, the J call TRBJ2-7; D is possibly TRBD2 (6 bases). In germline, CDR1 is SGHTA, CDR2 FQGNSA. The CDR3 runs to 13 residues. V lost 3 bases and J lost 3, with 9 bases in between. The sequenced part of the CDR3 DNA is TGTGCCAGCAGCTTCGAGGAGGGCTACGAG. Protein product: CASSFEEGYE. The full CDR3 protein is CASSFEEGYEQYF.